Below, 4 T cell receptor beta chains from the same sample are listed, as sequenced in a study of T cells in women clearing cervical HPV infection. The protocol was immunoSEQ multiplex PCR, while the TCRdb copy is restricted to in-frame clones and leaves out a portion. Its table lists some 40,000 clones. Sequencing was carried out using blood buffy coat. The receptors were sampled from a woman aged 18-69 years with a cervical HPV16 infection that either progressed to CIN3+ or cleared (not recorded which).

Remarks on this clone: Sequencing ends 3 residues short of the CDR3 end; the germline J gene provides the rest. The gene calls are TRBV18 and TRBJ2-3; possible D gene TRBD1, 6 bases. Germline assignment: CDR1 KGHSH and CDR2 LQKENI. The CDR3 has 13 residues. The CDR3 loop reads CASSPRDNQPQYF. CDR3 DNA (partial): TGTGCCAGCTCTCCCAGGGACAATCAGCCG.

Points on this clone: The read is 3 residues too short to cover the CDR3 end, so that end is filled in from the germline J gene. The J gene is TRBJ2-7, the V gene TRBV5-1, with D perhaps given as TRBD1 or TRBD2 (6 bases each). Germline V gene sequence: CDR1 SGHRS, CDR2 YFSETQ. This CDR3 spans 16 amino acids. V lost 0 bases to trimming and J lost 0 bases, with 13 bases between them. The CDR3 DNA, read in part, is TGCGCCAGCAGCTTGGGAGGGGAGGACAGCTCCTACGAG. Its protein product is CASSLGGEDSSYE. The whole CDR3 reads CASSLGGEDSSYEQYF.

Notes on this clone: The CDR3 is cut off 3 residues early in the read; its end comes from the germline J gene. The chain couples TRBV12-5 to TRBJ2-1, with 7 bases identical to TRBD2. Unmatched junction bases numbered 7, after V lost 5 bases and J lost 9 bases. Germline lookup yields CDR1 LGHNT and CDR2 FRNRAP. The CDR3 consists of 13 residues. The part of the CDR3 DNA that was read is TGTGCTAGTGGTCTCCCGACTAGCTTTGAG. The encoded protein is CASGLPTSFE. The complete CDR3 sequence is CASGLPTSFEQFF.

As regards this clone: The missing CDR3 end, 3 residues past where the read stops, is filled in from the germline J gene. The chain uses TRBV18 and TRBJ1-5; D is perhaps TRBD1 (6 bases). Trimming pared 4 bases from V and 3 bases from J, leaving 7 bases between. The CDR3 extends over 13 amino acids. CDR1 is KGHSH, CDR2 LQKENI, per germline. The CDR3 bases that were read are TGTGCCAGCTCACGACAGGACAATCAGCCC. Residues: CASSRQDNQP. The whole CDR3 sequence reads CASSRQDNQPQHF.